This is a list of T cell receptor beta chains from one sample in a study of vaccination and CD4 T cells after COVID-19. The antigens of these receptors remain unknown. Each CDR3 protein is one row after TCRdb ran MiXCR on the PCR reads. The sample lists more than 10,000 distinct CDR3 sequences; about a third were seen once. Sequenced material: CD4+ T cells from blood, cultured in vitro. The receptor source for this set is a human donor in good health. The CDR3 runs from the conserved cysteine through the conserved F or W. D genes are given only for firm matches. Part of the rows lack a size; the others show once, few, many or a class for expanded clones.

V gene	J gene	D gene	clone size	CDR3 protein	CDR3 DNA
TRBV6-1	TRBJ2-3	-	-	CASSLAGSYTDTQYF	TGTGCCAGCAGCCTCGCGGGCTCGTACACAGATACGCAGTATTTT
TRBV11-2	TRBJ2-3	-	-	CASSFRAGTTSTDTQYF	TGTGCCAGCAGCTTCCGGGCCGGGACAACTAGCACAGATACGCAGTATTTT
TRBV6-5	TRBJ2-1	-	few	CASSYSGSLQFF	TGTGCCAGCAGTTACTCTGGCAGCTTGCAGTTCTTC
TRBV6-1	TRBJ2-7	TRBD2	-	CASSGRSVYEQYF	TGTGCCAGTAGCGGGAGGTCGGTTTACGAGCAGTACTTC
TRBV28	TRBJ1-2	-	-	CASSTQGLNGYTF	TGTGCCAGCAGTACTCAGGGATTGAATGGCTACACCTTC
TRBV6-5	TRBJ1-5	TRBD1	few	CASSYSIPGTGGDQPQHF	TGTGCCAGCAGTTACTCGATCCCCGGGACAGGGGGCGATCAGCCCCAGCATTTT
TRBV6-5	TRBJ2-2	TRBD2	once	CASSYQLLADGELFF	TGTGCCAGCAGTTACCAGCTACTAGCGGACGGGGAGCTGTTTTTT
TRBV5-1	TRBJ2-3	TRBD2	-	CASSSMGLAGGPSIPDTQYF	TGCGCCAGCAGCTCGATGGGACTAGCGGGAGGGCCATCGATCCCAGATACGCAGTATTTT
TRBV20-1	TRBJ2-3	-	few	CSASNTRESTDTQYF	TGCAGTGCTTCAAATACTAGGGAGAGCACAGATACGCAGTATTTT
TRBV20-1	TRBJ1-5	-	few	CSAGGLSNQPQHF	TGCAGTGCTGGTGGTTTGAGCAATCAGCCCCAGCATTTT
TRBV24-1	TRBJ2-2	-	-	CATSDPHPRNTGELFF	TGTGCCACCAGTGATCCCCACCCCCGTAACACCGGGGAGCTGTTTTTT
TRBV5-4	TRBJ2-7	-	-	CASSPQGKSHEQYF	TGTGCCAGCAGCCCGCAGGGAAAGTCTCACGAGCAGTACTTC
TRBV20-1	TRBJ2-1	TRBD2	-	CSQAGGGYNEQFF	TGCAGTCAAGCGGGGGGGGGCTACAATGAGCAGTTCTTC
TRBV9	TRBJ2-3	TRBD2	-	CASSVEAGATSGTQYF	TGTGCCAGCAGCGTAGAAGCGGGAGCTACGAGCGGTACGCAGTATTTT
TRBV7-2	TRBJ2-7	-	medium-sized	CASSLPSGTATYEQYF	TGTGCCAGCAGCTTACCCTCCGGCACAGCTACCTACGAGCAGTACTTC
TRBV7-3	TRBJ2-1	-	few	CASSASSYNEQFF	TGTGCCAGCAGCGCTAGTAGTTACAATGAGCAGTTCTTC
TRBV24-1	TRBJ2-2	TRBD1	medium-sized	CATSDFETGGERGGELFF	TGTGCCACCAGTGATTTCGAGACAGGGGGAGAACGGGGCGGGGAGCTGTTTTTT
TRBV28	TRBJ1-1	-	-	CASSPPGRIMNTEAFF	TGTGCCAGCAGTCCTCCCGGACGGATAATGAACACTGAAGCTTTCTTT
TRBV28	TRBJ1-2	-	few	CASSYTGRGDYGYTF	TGTGCCAGCAGTTACACGGGGCGGGGAGACTATGGCTACACCTTC
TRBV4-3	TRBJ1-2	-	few	CASSQTGQIGYGYTF	TGCGCCAGCAGCCAGACAGGACAGATAGGCTATGGCTACACCTTC
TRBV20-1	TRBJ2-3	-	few	CSAITTSYGDTQYF	TGCAGTGCAATAACCACTAGCTATGGAGATACGCAGTATTTT
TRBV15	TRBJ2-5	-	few	CATSSGLQETQYF	TGTGCCACCAGTAGTGGCCTTCAGGAGACCCAGTACTTC
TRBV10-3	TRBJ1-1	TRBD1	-	CAISGSGGNTEAFF	TGTGCCATCAGTGGTTCAGGGGGCAACACTGAAGCTTTCTTT
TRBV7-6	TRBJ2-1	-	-	CASSLGYNEQFF	TGTGCCAGCAGCTTAGGTTACAATGAGCAGTTCTTC
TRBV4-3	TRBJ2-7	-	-	CASSLFIGPSYEQYF	TGCGCCAGCAGCCTCTTTATAGGCCCCTCCTACGAGCAGTACTTC
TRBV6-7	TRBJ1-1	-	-	CAGSYLGGQDTEAFF	TGTGCCGGCAGTTACTTGGGGGGTCAGGACACTGAAGCTTTCTTT
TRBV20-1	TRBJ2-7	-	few	CSATRLAETREQYF	TGCAGTGCTACCAGACTGGCGGAGACGAGGGAGCAGTACTTC
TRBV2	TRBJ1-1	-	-	CASTPDSFGTEAFF	TGTGCCAGCACCCCTGACAGCTTCGGCACTGAAGCTTTCTTT
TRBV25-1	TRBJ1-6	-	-	CASNRQTQNSPLHF	TGTGCCAGCAACCGACAGACACAGAATTCACCCCTCCACTTT
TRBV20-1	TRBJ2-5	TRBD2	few	CSARGGLAVETQYF	TGCAGTGCTAGAGGAGGACTAGCGGTAGAGACCCAGTACTTC
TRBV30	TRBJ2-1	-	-	CAYSRGTVYNEQFF	TGTGCCTACTCTAGGGGGACTGTCTACAATGAGCAGTTCTTC
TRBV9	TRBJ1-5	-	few	CASSADNSNQPQHF	TGTGCCAGCAGCGCCGATAATAGCAATCAGCCCCAGCATTTT
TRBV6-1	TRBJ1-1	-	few	CASPSRDTENTEAFF	TGTGCCAGCCCCTCGAGGGACACCGAGAACACTGAAGCTTTCTTT
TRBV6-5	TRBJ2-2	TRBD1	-	CASSYATGVNTGELLF	TGTGCCAGCAGTTACGCGACAGGGGTGAACACCGGGGAGCTGCTTTTT
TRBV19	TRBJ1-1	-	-	CASSRQNTEAFF	TGTGCCAGTAGTAGACAGAACACTGAAGCTTTCTTT
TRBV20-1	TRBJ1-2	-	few	CSAPGALGYGYTF	TGCAGTGCTCCAGGGGCTTTGGGCTATGGCTACACCTTC
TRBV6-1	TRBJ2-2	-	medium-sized	CASISLQGLNTGELFF	TGTGCCAGCATCTCTCTACAAGGCCTCAACACCGGGGAGCTGTTTTTT
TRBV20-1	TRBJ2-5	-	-	CSARDSRDQTQYF	TGCAGTGCTAGAGATTCTCGGGACCAGACCCAGTACTTC
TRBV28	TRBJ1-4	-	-	CASKGHFATNEKLFF	TGTGCCAGCAAGGGCCATTTTGCAACTAATGAAAAACTGTTTTTT
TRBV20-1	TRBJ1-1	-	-	CSASPSGSTEAFF	TGCAGTGCTAGCCCCTCCGGGAGCACTGAAGCTTTCTTT
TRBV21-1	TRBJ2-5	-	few	CASSKGTNYCFLQETQYF	TGTGCCAGCAGCAAAGGGACAAACTATTGCTTTTTGCAAGAGACCCAGTACTTC
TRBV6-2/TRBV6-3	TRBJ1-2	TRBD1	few	CASSPTGAGYYGYTF	TGTGCCAGCAGCCCAACAGGGGCGGGGTACTATGGCTACACCTTC
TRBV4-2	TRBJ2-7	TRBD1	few	CASSQDKTGYEQYF	TGTGCCAGCAGCCAAGATAAGACAGGGTACGAGCAGTACTTC
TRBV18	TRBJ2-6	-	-	CASSPTSGLDSGANVLTF	TGTGCCAGCTCACCTACGTCGGGGCTGGACTCTGGGGCCAACGTCCTGACTTTC